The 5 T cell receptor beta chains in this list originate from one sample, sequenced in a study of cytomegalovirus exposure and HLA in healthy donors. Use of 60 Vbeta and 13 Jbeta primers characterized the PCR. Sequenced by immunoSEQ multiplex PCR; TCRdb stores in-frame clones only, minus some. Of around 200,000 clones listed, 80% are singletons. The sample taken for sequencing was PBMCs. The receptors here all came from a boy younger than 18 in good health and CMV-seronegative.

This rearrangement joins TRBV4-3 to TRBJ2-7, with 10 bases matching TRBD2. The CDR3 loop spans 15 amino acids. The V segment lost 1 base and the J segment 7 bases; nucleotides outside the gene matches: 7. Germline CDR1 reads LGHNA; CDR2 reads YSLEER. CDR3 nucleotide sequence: TGCGCCAGCAGCCAAGGGACTAGCGGCCTACTGGAGCAGTACTTC. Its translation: CASSQGTSGLLEQYF.

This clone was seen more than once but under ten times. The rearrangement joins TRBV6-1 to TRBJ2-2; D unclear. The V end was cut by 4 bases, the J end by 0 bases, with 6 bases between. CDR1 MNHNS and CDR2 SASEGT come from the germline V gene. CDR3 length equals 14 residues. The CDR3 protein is CASSAQSNTGELFF. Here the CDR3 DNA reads TGTGCCAGCAGTGCTCAGTCGAACACCGGGGAGCTGTTTTTT.

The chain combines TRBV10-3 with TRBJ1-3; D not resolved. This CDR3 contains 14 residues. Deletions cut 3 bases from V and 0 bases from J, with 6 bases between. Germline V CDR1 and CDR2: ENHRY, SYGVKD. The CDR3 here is CAISEKLSGNTIYF. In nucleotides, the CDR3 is TGTGCCATCAGTGAAAAGCTCTCTGGAAACACCATATATTTT.

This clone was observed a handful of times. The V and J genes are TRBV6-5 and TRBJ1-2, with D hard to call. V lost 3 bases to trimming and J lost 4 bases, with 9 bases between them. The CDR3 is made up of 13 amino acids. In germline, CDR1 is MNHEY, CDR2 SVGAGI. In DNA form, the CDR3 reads TGTGCCAGCAGTTATGAGCCTTCCTATGGCTACACCTTC. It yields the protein CASSYEPSYGYTF.

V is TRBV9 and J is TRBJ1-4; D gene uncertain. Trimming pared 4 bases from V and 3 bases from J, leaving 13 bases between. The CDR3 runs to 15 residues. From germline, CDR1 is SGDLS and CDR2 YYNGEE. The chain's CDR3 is CASSFLGQPNEKLFF. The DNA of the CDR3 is TGTGCCAGCAGCTTTTTGGGCCAGCCTAATGAAAAACTGTTTTTT.